The clone carrying this TCR beta chain has at least ten counts. Its cognate antigen is unknown. The record originates from a study of T cell repertoires in cytomegalovirus infection. About the research overall: Selection of CMV epitopes for the study included recently identified HLA-C-restricted and well-studied HLA-B-restricted ones. Public TCR beta signatures indicated both CMV infection and matching HLA type.

TCRdb redid the calling of the reads with MiXCR, one entry per CDR3 protein. Of some 940,000 distinct CDR3 sequences in the sample, around a third are singletons; the top ten hold roughly an eighth. CDR1 is SGHVS and CDR2 is FQNEAQ in the germline V gene. Trimming cost V 5 bases and J 3 bases, with 19 bases left between them. This CDR3 is 17 amino acids long. General study findings and limits: Cumulated frequencies of public TCR beta families served to identify carriers of CMV plus the relevant HLA.

The origin of this receptor is a human donor in good health (CMV status not recorded). Some clones in this sample may be carry-over from other donors' samples. The sample was cultured CD8+ T cells from PBMCs, taken from culture after CMV antigen stimulation. The rearrangement links TRBV7-8 to TRBJ2-2, with D tentatively TRBD2 (5 bases). CDR3 sequence reads: CASSPEGGQRDTGELFF. The DNA of the CDR3 is TGTGCCAGCAGCCCAGAGGGTGGCCAGCGAGACACCGGGGAGCTGTTTTTT.